The 13 T cell receptor beta chains in this list originate from one sample, sequenced in a study of early T cells in non-severe SARS-CoV-2 infection. TCRdb called the 5' RACE reads again in MiXCR, with one record for every CDR3 protein. Among 90,000 to 130,000 distinct CDR3 sequences listed, around 12% were seen once. The sequencing here drew on whole blood, taken at baseline. The receptors stem from an adult who was a healthcare worker with PCR-confirmed SARS-CoV-2 infection or an uninfected control (not recorded which).

This clonotype was seen a few times. The rearrangement uses TRBV5-1 and TRBJ2-3; D gene unclear. This CDR3 contains 14 residues. Trimming took off 2 bases at V and 4 bases at J, with 11 bases between the two ends. Germline V CDR1 and CDR2: SGHRS, YFSETQ. CDR3 amino acids: CASSLGPPPDTQYF. The DNA for the CDR3 is TGCGCCAGCAGCTTAGGACCCCCGCCAGATACGCAGTATTTT. Based on the CDR3 plus reference TRBV5-1 and TRBJ2-3, the full variable domain is KAGVTQTPRYLIKTRGQQVTLSCSPISGHRSVSWYQQTPGQGLQFLFEYFSETQRNKGNFPGRFSGRQFSNSRSEMNVSTLELGDSALYLCASSLGPPPDTQYFGPGTRLTVL.

The CDR3 DNA reads TGTGCCAGCAGCCAGACCCTAGATACGCAGTATTTT. It specifies CASSQTLDTQYF. The chain links TRBV7-3 to TRBJ2-3; no reliable D call. Trimming stripped 5 bases from V and 5 bases from J, with 8 bases between. The CDR3 spans 12 residues. Germline V gene data show CDR1 as SGHTA and CDR2 as FQGTGA.

This clonotype was picked up a small number of times. The J gene is TRBJ2-3, the V gene TRBV7-2; D may be TRBD1 (5 bases). V was cut by 5 bases and J by 4 bases, with 16 bases left in between. Germline CDR1 reads SGHTA; CDR2 reads FQGNSA. There are 15 residues in the CDR3. Here the CDR3 reads CASSAVRAASDTQYF. The CDR3 DNA reads TGTGCCAGCAGCGCGGTCAGGGCAGCGTCAGATACGCAGTATTTT.

At least ten counts were recorded for this clonotype. The genes are TRBV28 and TRBJ2-6; a weak D match, TRBD1 (6 bases). CDR1 MDHEN and CDR2 SYDVKM come from the germline V gene. The germline V and J ends were trimmed by 5 bases and 0 bases, with 17 bases remaining between them. The CDR3 is made up of 18 amino acids. The CDR3: CASSPWTDNASGANVLTF. The DNA of the CDR3 is TGTGCCAGCAGTCCGTGGACAGATAATGCCTCTGGGGCCAACGTCCTGACTTTC.

This clonotype has more than one count but fewer than ten. The V call is TRBV4-1, the J call TRBJ2-1; TRBD2 matches at 10 bases. This CDR3 contains 16 residues. CDR1 is MGHRA and CDR2 is YSYEKL in the germline V gene. J was trimmed by 8 bases and V by 0 bases; bases with no gene match: 7. The CDR3 is CASSQDDGTSADEQFF. CDR3 DNA: TGCGCCAGCAGCCAAGATGACGGGACTAGCGCCGATGAGCAGTTCTTC.

With regard to this clonotype: At one boundary the junction diverges from the germline segment, which might be a read error. V is TRBV9 and J is TRBJ2-7; D assignment may be TRBD1 or TRBD2 (5 bases each). Germline loops: CDR1 SGDLS, CDR2 YYNGEE. The CDR3 contains 14 residues. DNA for the CDR3: TGTGCCGGCAGCGTAAAGGGGAGCTCCTACGAGCAGTACTTC. Its translation: CAGSVKGSSYEQYF. The variable domain in full, with the rest retrieved from reference TRBV9 and TRBJ2-7, is DSGVTQTPKHLITATGQRVTLRCSPRSGDLSVYWYQQSLDQGLQFLIQYYNGEERAKGNILERFSAQQFPDLHSELNLSSLELGDSALYFCAGSVKGSSYEQYFGPGTRLTVT.

The sample holds many counts of this clonotype. The chain recombines TRBV28 with TRBJ1-6; D unclear. Germline values: CDR1 MDHEN, CDR2 SYDVKM. Trimming removed 5 bases from V and 12 bases from J, with 11 bases in between. This CDR3 spans 12 amino acids. The CDR3 reads CASSTSQRPLHF. The CDR3 region has the DNA TGTGCCAGCAGTACCTCCCAGAGACCCCTCCACTTT.

This clonotype appeared a few times. This rearrangement joins TRBV11-3 to TRBJ1-1; unclear D gene. The CDR3 length is 13 residues. Germline CDR1 and CDR2: SGHNT and YENEEA. Trimming removed 1 base at V and 4 bases at J, with 7 bases between. The CDR3 sequence is CASSLARGTEAFF. The CDR3 DNA reads as TGTGCCAGCAGCTTAGCGCGAGGCACTGAAGCTTTCTTT.

The rearrangement uses TRBV5-1 and TRBJ2-1, with D unresolved. This CDR3 region has 14 residues. The germline CDR1 and CDR2 sequences are SGHRS and YFSETQ. Trimming removed 0 bases from V and 8 bases from J, with 12 bases in between. The CDR3 protein is CASSLALVAHEQFF. CDR3 DNA sequence: TGCGCCAGCAGCTTGGCCTTGGTAGCCCATGAGCAGTTCTTC.

This clonotype has more than one count but fewer than ten. This chain connects TRBV18 to TRBJ2-3; D unclear. Trimming took off 0 bases at V and 5 bases at J, with 6 bases between the two ends. Germline CDR1 KGHSH, CDR2 LQKENI. This CDR3 contains 13 residues. CDR3 amino acids: CASSPPTGDTQYF. CDR3 bases: TGTGCCAGCTCACCACCCACCGGAGATACGCAGTATTTT. Full variable domain (rest looked up from reference TRBV18 and TRBJ2-3): NAGVMQNPRHLVRRRGQEARLRCSPMKGHSHVYWYRQLPEEGLKFMVYLQKENIIDESGMPKERFSAEFPKEGPSILRIQQVVRGDSAAYFCASSPPTGDTQYFGPGTRLTVL.

This clonotype has only a few counts. The V and J genes are TRBV27 and TRBJ1-1; a possible D gene is TRBD1 (5 bases). V lost 4 bases and J lost 5, with 8 bases in between. Germline V lookup: CDR1 MNHEY, CDR2 SMNVEV (reference sequence). The CDR3 length is 12 residues. This CDR3 reads CASSSGLTEAFF. In DNA form, the CDR3 reads TGTGCCAGCAGTTCAGGGTTAACTGAAGCTTTCTTT.

This clonotype was seen a few times. The gene calls are TRBV3-1 and TRBJ2-1; D is perhaps TRBD2 (6 bases). V shed 6 bases and J shed 8 bases, with 14 bases lying between them. CDR1 LGHDT and CDR2 YNNKEL come from the germline V gene (reference sequence). The CDR3 has 13 residues. CDR3 coding DNA: TGTGCCAGCAGTCCGCGCGGGGTAGATGAGCAGTTCTTC. It translates to CASSPRGVDEQFF.

This chain joins TRBV15 and TRBJ2-5, with TRBD1 matching 7 bases. Germline trimming cut 5 bases from V and 2 bases from J; bases unmatched to any gene: 8. Per the germline V gene, CDR1 is LNHNV and CDR2 is YYDKDF (reference sequence). The CDR3 loop spans 15 amino acids. CDR3 sequence reads: CATSPGTVGQETQYF. In DNA, the CDR3 is TGTGCCACCAGCCCCGGGACAGTTGGTCAAGAGACCCAGTACTTC.